The clone carrying this TCR beta chain showed up just a few times. The CDR3 has 13 residues. Looked up from germline, CDR1 is SGHRS and CDR2 is YFSETQ. Trimming cost V 3 bases and J 6 bases, with 13 bases left between them. This sample was included in a study of T-cell reconstitution after alpha-beta-depleted transplantation in children. The authors prepared the TCRbeta library with unique molecular identifiers. Each CDR3 protein is one row after TCRdb ran MiXCR on the PCR reads. Among some 600,000 distinct CDR3 sequences listed, around 13% were seen once. This sequence joins TRBV5-1 and TRBJ2-7; D uncertain. Source: PBMCs, mostly from graft donor cells, taken 360 days after TCRalphabeta/CD19-depleted stem cell transplant. This sequence was found in a male patient younger than 18 who had a stem cell transplant for acute myeloid leukemia, so the T cells may come from the graft donor. The CDR3 DNA is TGCGCCAGCAGCTCGACACCCCGTTCCGAGCAGTACTTC. This encodes CASSSTPRSEQYF. Filled out from reference TRBV5-1 and TRBJ2-7, the complete variable domain reads KAGVTQTPRYLIKTRGQQVTLSCSPISGHRSVSWYQQTPGQGLQFLFEYFSETQRNKGNFPGRFSGRQFSNSRSEMNVSTLELGDSALYLCASSSTPRSEQYFGPGTRLTVT.